This TCR beta chain was sequenced in a study of blood T cell repertoires in COVID-19 (dated by TCRdb to 2020 to 2021). For the study in its entirety: Samples covering the acute and convalescent phases of COVID-19 were provided by collaborators in the United States, Italy and Spain. The prospective study material was composed of cDNA or gDNA derived from T cells, B-cell-depleted T cells, or PBMCs. Deeply sampled blood TCRbeta repertoires from subjects exposed to, actively infected with, or recovered from COVID-19 were included in the dataset. The repertoires were made available in a free public database intended to serve as a resource for research on the immune response to SARS-CoV-2. The samples were drawn from the first 160 participants of the ongoing ImmuneRACE study and from about 1,200 subjects provided by 6 global collaborators. The sample metadata nearly always contained a de-identified subject ID, COVID-19 status, age in years and sex. Where available, HLA class I and class II types were taken from metadata supplied by the sample provider and were not determined by assay-based typing.

Comment on this clone: Its antigen remains unidentified. Per-nucleotide qualities are absent, and no much larger clonotype sits a single base away.

The immunoSEQ Assay, a bias-controlled multiplex PCR, was used to amplify TCRbeta CDR3 regions from genomic DNA. As for how the authors treated the data: Nucleated cell counts per sample were estimated from amplification of reference gene primers within the assay. To quantify the absolute abundance of each unique TCRbeta CDR3 rearrangement, sequence reads were collapsed and filtered. For each sample, productive Simpson clonality was calculated by taking the square root of Simpson's diversity index across productive rearrangements. TCRdb took this table from immuneACCESS and kept in-frame rearrangements with V and J called. Such tables lack part of the clones; where checked against another copy, unresolved V genes explain under half of the gap, and the rest is unexplained. V and J calls and clone size are copied from that table; D and trimming were computed from the DNA. This sample has 120,000 or so clones in its table, and 75% to 80% of those were observed once. Roughly 17% of the sample lies in the top ten.

CDR1 and CDR2, looked up from the germline V gene (reference sequence), are GTSNPN and SVGIG. V was cut back by 3 bases and J by 3 bases, leaving a gap of 11 bases between them. From the cysteine up to the phenylalanine, the CDR3 has a length of 13 residues. The sequence is cut down to CDR3 DNA, 39 bases in frame from base 1. Broader findings and caveats from the paper: The amount of clinical and demographic metadata varied by source and participant and was provided uncurated.

Each collaborating institution followed its own protocols to collect whole blood in K2EDTA tubes. For TCRbeta analysis, collaborators shipped samples as frozen whole blood, isolated PBMCs, or DNA extracted from either of those sample types. The source material was peripheral blood. The chain is made from TRBV30 and TRBJ1-1; the D region possibly corresponds to TRBD1 (6 bases align). The sequence was obtained from a woman aged 80 or over with active or convalescent COVID-19. DNA sequence: TGTGCCTGGAGGAGACAGGAGTACACTGAAGCTTTCTTT. Protein translation: CAWRRQEYTEAFF. The reference TRBV30 and TRBJ1-1 proteins fill in what lies around the CDR3, so the full variable domain reads SQTIHQWPATLVQPVGSPLSLECTVEGTSNPNLYWYRQAAGRGLQLLFYSVGIGQISSEVPQNLSASRPQDRQFILSSKKLLLSDSGFYLCAWRRQEYTEAFFGQGTRLTVV.